This T cell receptor (beta chain) is from a study of blood T cells in healthy people across ages. Study details: Using template switching, researchers captured about one barcoded beta molecule for each two T cells. The study, taken as a whole, reports: It was not known whether donors were CMV positive (a possible confounder of expanded clonotype changes).

Through a sample-barcoded 5' primer and a J-beta primer mix, a second PCR was run for roughly 6 to 12 cycles. From the 5' RACE reads, TCRdb called clonotypes with MiXCR, one entry per CDR3 protein. The sample carries 1,800,000 or so distinct CDR3 sequences, about two fifths recorded once. Germline CDR1 reads MGHRA; CDR2 reads YSYEKL. The CDR3 sequence is 15 residues long. V was shortened by 0 bases and J by 0 bases, with 8 bases between the two germline ends. Regarding this clonotype: The antigen remains undetermined.

The sequence was collected from a human donor in good health. This chain uses TRBV4-1 with TRBJ1-1; no reliable D call. The sequencing input was blood. The CDR3 bases are TGCGCCAGCAGCCAAGATACGCGCATGAACACTGAAGCTTTCTTT. Its protein is CASSQDTRMNTEAFF.